The next 22 T cell receptor beta chains were all read from a single sample in a study of blood T cell repertoires in COVID-19. This table comes from immunoSEQ multiplex PCR, and its TCRdb copy is limited to in-frame clones, with some not included. Of 170,000 or so clones listed, over 75% are singletons. What was sequenced was PBMCs or T cells enriched from blood (not recorded which). These receptors all come from a woman aged 50 to 60 who had recovered from COVID-19.

This clone turned up a few times. The V call is TRBV9, the J call TRBJ2-7, with 10 bases identical to TRBD2. Losses at the gene ends were 4 bases for V and 7 bases for J; bases not matched to a gene: 11. The CDR3 is 15 amino acids. Germline CDR1 SGDLS, CDR2 YYNGEE. CDR3: CASSPRTSGTGEQYF. In DNA form, the CDR3 reads TGTGCCAGCAGCCCCCGGACTAGCGGCACGGGAGAGCAGTACTTC.

This rearrangement joins TRBV5-4 to TRBJ1-4; 8 nucleotides agree with TRBD1. Germline trimming cut 4 bases from V and 4 bases from J; bases unmatched to any gene: 9. The CDR3 covers 16 residues. CDR1 SGHNT and CDR2 YYREEE come from the germline V gene (reference sequence). The CDR3 DNA reads TGTGCCAGCAGCCCGACAGGGGCCGGTGATAATGAAAAACTGTTTTTT. Residues: CASSPTGAGDNEKLFF.

As DNA, the CDR3 is TGTGCCAGTAGTCGAGGGGGGACAGTAAACACCGGGGAGCTGTTTTTT. It specifies CASSRGGTVNTGELFF. This chain connects TRBV19 to TRBJ2-2; D possibly corresponds to TRBD1 (7 bases). The germline V gene encodes CDR1 LNHDA and CDR2 SQIVND (reference sequence). The CDR3 extends over 16 amino acids. Trimming stripped 5 bases from V and 2 bases from J, with 15 bases between.

The genes are TRBV10-1 and TRBJ1-5, with D perhaps matching TRBD1 (5 bases). The CDR3 totals 14 residues. CDR1 and CDR2 (germline): WNHNN, SYGVQD (reference sequence). V was shortened by 4 bases and J by 4 bases, with 11 bases between the two germline ends. The CDR3 loop is CASSVGQLNQPQHF. The CDR3 DNA sequence: TGCGCCAGCAGTGTGGGGCAGCTGAATCAGCCCCAGCATTTT.

The chain couples TRBV29-1 to TRBJ1-2, with D possibly being TRBD1 (5 bases). The V end was cut by 7 bases, the J end by 4 bases, with 10 bases between. Germline CDR1 SQVTM, CDR2 ANQGSEA. This CDR3 is 11 amino acids long. The chain's CDR3 is CSAQEGYGYTF. Here the CDR3 DNA reads TGCAGCGCACAGGAAGGCTATGGCTACACCTTC.

The chain couples TRBV23-1 to TRBJ1-6, with 8 bases identical to TRBD1. TRBV23-1 is an ORF, and what it does is uncertain. V was clipped by 6 bases and J by 12 bases; unmatched bases: 4. This CDR3 region has 12 residues. CDR3 amino acids: CASSHGQGPLHF. CDR3 nucleotide sequence: TGCGCCAGCAGCCATGGACAGGGACCCCTCCACTTT.

V usage is TRBV29-1 and J usage is TRBJ1-2, with D possibly being TRBD1 (5 bases). The CDR3 is 10 residues long. CDR1 is SQVTM and CDR2 is ANQGSEA in the germline V gene. The germline V and J ends were trimmed by 8 bases and 6 bases, with 10 bases remaining between them. CDR3 loop: CSSEGDGYTF. The CDR3 DNA follows: TGCAGCAGCGAAGGGGATGGCTACACCTTC.

The chain links TRBV4-2 to TRBJ1-1; 7 positions agree with TRBD1. Trimming at V came to 1 base and at J to 0 bases, leaving 14 bases not matched to a gene. The CDR3 spans 19 residues. The V gene's germline CDR1 is LGHNA and CDR2 YNFKEQ. Here the CDR3 DNA reads TGTGCCAGCAGCCAAGCGCTGACAGGGAGTGGAAACATGAACACTGAAGCTTTCTTT. Translating it yields CASSQALTGSGNMNTEAFF.

The rearrangement links TRBV6-5 to TRBJ1-6; perhaps TRBD1 as D (5 bases). Germline V lookup: CDR1 MNHEY, CDR2 SVGAGI. The CDR3 consists of 15 residues. V was cut by 5 bases and J by 9 bases, with 17 bases left in between. CDR3 nucleotide sequence: TGTGCCAGCAGTAGCCCCGGAGGGGACCGTTCACCCCTCCACTTT. Translated, it gives CASSSPGGDRSPLHF.

In this sample, this clone turned up a few times. This chain links TRBV10-3 with TRBJ1-1, with unresolved D. The ends were cut back, 0 bases at V and 6 bases at J, with 8 bases in the middle. Germline V gene data show CDR1 as ENHRY and CDR2 as SYGVKD. This CDR3 has 13 residues. The CDR3 region has the DNA TGTGCCATCAGTGAGTCCGTCAGCGCTGAAGCTTTCTTT. This translates into CAISESVSAEAFF.

The chain recombines TRBV4-3 with TRBJ2-5; 8 positions match TRBD2. This CDR3 contains 15 residues. Looked up from germline, CDR1 is LGHNA and CDR2 is YSLEER. Trimming at V came to 0 bases and at J to 3 bases, leaving 3 bases not matched to a gene. The CDR3 loop is CASSQDWRGEETQYF. As DNA, the CDR3 is TGCGCCAGCAGCCAAGACTGGCGGGGGGAAGAGACCCAGTACTTC.

Only one count was recorded for this clone. The rearrangement uses TRBV5-5 and TRBJ1-1; maybe TRBD1 (5 bases). The CDR3 runs to 13 residues. Trimming took off 0 bases at V and 4 bases at J, with 7 bases between the two ends. Germline V CDR1 and CDR2: SGHKS, YYEKEE (reference sequence). CDR3: CASSLGGVTEAFF. CDR3 in DNA: TGTGCCAGCAGCTTGGGGGGCGTCACTGAAGCTTTCTTT. Looking up the rest from reference TRBV5-5 and TRBJ1-1 gives the full variable domain: DAGVTQSPTHLIKTRGQQVTLRCSPISGHKSVSWYQQVLGQGPQFIFQYYEKEERGRGNFPDRFSARQFPNYSSELNVNALLLGDSALYLCASSLGGVTEAFFGQGTRLTVV.

V and J are TRBV7-2 and TRBJ1-2; D call uncertain. This CDR3 has 13 amino acids. Trimming took off 1 base at V and 7 bases at J, with 10 bases between the two ends. CDR1 and CDR2 (germline): SGHTA, FQGNSA. Here the CDR3 reads CASSLVPVTGYTF. As DNA, the CDR3 is TGTGCCAGCAGCTTAGTCCCAGTAACTGGCTACACCTTC.

Here the CDR3 reads CASSQALPEQNQYEQYF. Written as DNA, the CDR3 is TGTGCCAGCAGCCAAGCCCTCCCGGAACAGAACCAGTACGAGCAGTACTTC. The chain carries TRBV3-1 (or the pseudogene TRBV3-2) and TRBJ2-7; no reliable D call. Germline-derived CDR1 and CDR2 are LGHDT and YNNKEL (reference sequence). The CDR3 has 17 residues. V lost 1 base to trimming and J lost 4 bases, with 20 bases between them.

This sequence joins TRBV27 and TRBJ1-2; 8 bases align to TRBD1. This CDR3 spans 17 amino acids. Losses at the gene ends were 5 bases for V and 4 bases for J; bases not matched to a gene: 15. Looked up from germline, CDR1 is MNHEY and CDR2 is SMNVEV (reference sequence). DNA of the CDR3: TGTGCCAGCAGTCCATGGACAGGGCGGGGGCAGTCCTATGGCTACACCTTC. Translated, it gives CASSPWTGRGQSYGYTF.

The CDR3 protein is CASSFGNRQGTEAFF. The CDR3 bases are TGTGCCAGCAGCTTTGGGAATCGACAGGGGACTGAAGCTTTCTTT. V is TRBV5-4 and J is TRBJ1-1; TRBD1 matches 8 bases. The CDR3 consists of 15 residues. Germline V gives CDR1 SGHNT, CDR2 YYREEE (reference sequence). Unmatched junction bases numbered 8, after V lost 2 bases and J lost 5 bases. The whole variable domain, remainder taken from reference TRBV5-4 and TRBJ1-1, is ETGVTQSPTHLIKTRGQQVTLRCSSQSGHNTVSWYQQALGQGPQFIFQYYREEENGRGNFPPRFSGLQFPNYSSELNVNALELDDSALYLCASSFGNRQGTEAFFGQGTRLTVV.

The chain joins TRBV18 to TRBJ1-2; no firm D call. V lost 6 bases to trimming and J lost 5 bases, with 16 bases between them. The CDR3 is 14 residues long. The germline V gene encodes CDR1 KGHSH and CDR2 LQKENI. CDR3 in amino acids: CASSPDTSPYGYTF. The CDR3 DNA is TGTGCCAGCTCCCCAGACACCTCCCCATATGGCTACACCTTC.

The chain links TRBV6-5 to TRBJ1-1; D perhaps matches TRBD1 (6 bases). Germline V gene lookup returns CDR1 MNHEY and CDR2 SVGAGI. V shed 6 bases and J shed 10 bases, with 18 bases lying between them. This CDR3 is built from 13 residues. As DNA, the CDR3 is TGTGCCAGCAGATTAACAGGGCCGGTAGCAGCTTTCTTT. Translating it yields CASRLTGPVAAFF.

This chain uses TRBV18 with TRBJ2-1; weak D call: TRBD1 (6 bases). The V gene lost 3 bases and the J gene lost 3 bases, with 6 bases spanning the gap. Germline CDR1 and CDR2: KGHSH and LQKENI. CDR3 length: 13 residues. The CDR3 bases are TGTGCCAGCTCACCGACAGGCTACAATGAGCAGTTCTTC. Its translation is CASSPTGYNEQFF.

The CDR3 nucleotides are TGCGCCAGCAGCTTCGACCCCGGGACAGGAAACACCATATATTTT. Amino acid sequence: CASSFDPGTGNTIYF. V is TRBV5-1 and J is TRBJ1-3, with D possibly being TRBD1 (6 bases). The length of the CDR3 is 15 residues. Germline V gene data show CDR1 as SGHRS and CDR2 as YFSETQ. V lost 2 bases to trimming and J lost 4 bases, with 13 bases between them. The variable domain in full, completed from reference TRBV5-1 and TRBJ1-3, reads KAGVTQTPRYLIKTRGQQVTLSCSPISGHRSVSWYQQTPGQGLQFLFEYFSETQRNKGNFPGRFSGRQFSNSRSEMNVSTLELGDSALYLCASSFDPGTGNTIYFGEGSWLTVV.

The V and J genes are TRBV29-1 and TRBJ1-2, with 7 bases matching TRBD1. J lost 4 bases, V lost 7 bases, and 3 bases had no gene match. The germline CDR1 and CDR2 sequences are SQVTM and ANQGSEA. The CDR3 length is 11 residues. This chain's CDR3 is CSAGDSYGYTF. DNA for the CDR3: TGCAGCGCCGGGGACAGCTATGGCTACACCTTC.

V usage is TRBV2 and J usage is TRBJ1-6; D uncertain. This CDR3 comprises 15 residues. V lost 6 bases, J lost 0 bases, and 9 bases lay in between. CDR1 SNHLY and CDR2 FYNNEI come from the germline V gene. CDR3 bases: TGTGCCAGCAGCGAACATAGCTCCTATAATTCACCCCTCCACTTT. It codes for CASSEHSSYNSPLHF.